These 13 T cell receptor beta chains came from one sample sequenced in a study of blood T cells in healthy people across ages. A sample-barcoded 5' primer and a J-beta primer mix were used in a second PCR of roughly 7 to 12 cycles. TCRdb re-derived calls from the 5' RACE reads in MiXCR, one entry per CDR3 protein. The table has about 970,000 distinct CDR3 sequences, 45% to 60% seen once; the top ten hold around a fifth. Sequenced material: blood. Receptors were obtained from a woman in her fifties or sixties in good health.

This sequence joins TRBV6-5 and TRBJ2-3; no definite D call. CDR1 is MNHEY, CDR2 SVGAGI, per germline. The V and J ends lost 0 bases and 2 bases respectively, with 9 bases between them. The CDR3 has 15 amino acids. The CDR3 reads CASSYSGKTTDTQYF. The CDR3 DNA reads as TGTGCCAGCAGTTACTCTGGCAAGACCACAGATACGCAGTATTTT.

The chain uses TRBV4-1 and TRBJ2-1, with 14 bases that match TRBD2. CDR3 length: 21 residues. Germline CDR1 and CDR2: MGHRA and YSYEKL. The V gene end was trimmed by 3 bases and the J gene end by 2 bases; junction bases not matched to a gene: 15. The CDR3 here is CASSHKPTGTSGRMAYNEQFF. The CDR3 coding sequence is TGCGCCAGCAGCCATAAACCGACCGGGACTAGCGGGAGAATGGCCTACAATGAGCAGTTCTTC.

A few counts support this clonotype. This sequence joins TRBV29-1 and TRBJ2-7; 7 bases are shared with TRBD1. Germline values: CDR1 SQVTM, CDR2 ANQGSEA. The CDR3 is 16 amino acids. With 5 bases clipped from V and 0 bases from J, the junction kept 13 bases outside the gene matches. The CDR3 loop is CSVLSYRGLSSYEQYF. For the CDR3, the DNA is TGCAGCGTTCTTTCTTACAGGGGTCTAAGCTCCTACGAGCAGTACTTC.

The V and J genes are TRBV28 and TRBJ2-5, with D unresolved. V was cut by 4 bases and J by 4 bases, with 13 bases left in between. The CDR3 has 14 amino acids. Germline V lookup: CDR1 MDHEN, CDR2 SYDVKM. CDR3 loop: CASSSPARGETQYF. CDR3 in DNA: TGTGCCAGCAGTTCTCCCGCGAGAGGAGAGACCCAGTACTTC. The full variable domain, completed using reference TRBV28 and TRBJ2-5, is DVKVTQSSRYLVKRTGEKVFLECVQDMDHENMFWYRQDPGLGLRLIYFSYDVKMKEKGDIPEGYSVSREKKERFSLILESASTNQTSMYLCASSSPARGETQYFGPGTRLLVL.

This chain uses TRBV27 with TRBJ1-6; 8 nucleotides align to TRBD1. Germline-derived CDR1 and CDR2 are MNHEY and SMNVEV (reference sequence). This CDR3 is 14 amino acids long. The V segment lost 4 bases and the J segment 11 bases; nucleotides outside the gene matches: 7. The chain's CDR3 is CASSSTGVVTPLHF. The CDR3 DNA sequence: TGTGCCAGCAGTTCGACAGGGGTAGTTACACCCCTCCACTTT.

The chain recombines TRBV20-1 with TRBJ1-5; 11 nucleotides agree with TRBD1. Germline values: CDR1 DFQATT, CDR2 SNEGSKA (reference sequence). Unmatched junction bases numbered 5, after V lost 3 bases and J lost 1 base. The CDR3 runs to 16 residues. In DNA form, the CDR3 reads TGCAGTGCTAGGGCCGGGACAGGGGGAAGCAATCAGCCCCAGCATTTT. Protein sequence: CSARAGTGGSNQPQHF.

The chain uses TRBV30 and TRBJ2-5, with TRBD1 matching over 9 bases. TRBJ2-7 matches the DNA end more closely, so the J call is doubtful. CDR3 length equals 16 residues. Germline values: CDR1 GTSNPN, CDR2 SVGIG (reference sequence). The DNA for the CDR3 is TGTGCCGGGACGACAGGGGGAGCCGCGGGGCTCTACGAGCAGTACTTC. This sequence encodes CAGTTGGAAGLYEQYF.

The genes are TRBV20-1 and TRBJ2-3, with D maybe TRBD1 (6 bases). This CDR3 comprises 13 residues. Germline V gene data show CDR1 as DFQATT and CDR2 as SNEGSKA (reference sequence). Deletions cut 5 bases from V and 2 bases from J, with 11 bases between. CDR3 bases: TGCAGTGCTGGTGGACAGCCCACAGATACGCAGTATTTT. This codes for CSAGGQPTDTQYF.

The chain has TRBV20-1 and TRBJ2-3, with 9 bases lining up with TRBD2. The germline V gene has CDR1 DFQATT and CDR2 SNEGSKA (reference sequence). With 5 bases clipped from V and 2 bases from J, the junction kept 11 bases outside the gene matches. This CDR3 spans 16 amino acids. The CDR3 here is CSAPRTSALYTDTQYF. The CDR3 DNA is TGCAGTGCTCCTCGGACTAGCGCCTTATACACAGATACGCAGTATTTT.

This clonotype was picked up a small number of times. This chain joins TRBV20-1 and TRBJ2-3, with D unresolved. The ends were cut back, 5 bases at V and 3 bases at J, with 9 bases in the middle. Germline-derived CDR1 and CDR2 are DFQATT and SNEGSKA (reference sequence). The CDR3 has 12 residues. CDR3 sequence reads: CSAPLMTDTQYF. CDR3 nucleotides: TGCAGTGCTCCGCTTATGACAGATACGCAGTATTTT.

In the case of this clonotype: Its ends do not fully match the called genes, so a read error is possible. The chain is built from TRBV7-2 and TRBJ2-5; perhaps TRBD2 as D (5 bases). This CDR3 spans 15 amino acids. CDR1 is SGHTA and CDR2 is FQGNSA in the germline V gene. Here the CDR3 reads CAGSFYAFGGETQYF. The CDR3 DNA is TGTGCCGGCAGCTTCTATGCCTTCGGCGGGGAGACCCAGTACTTC.

V gene TRBV6-2 or TRBV6-3 combines with J gene TRBJ2-5; D gene uncertain. Germline V lookup: CDR1 MNHEY, CDR2 SVGEGT. V lost 2 bases to trimming and J lost 5 bases, with 15 bases between them. The CDR3 totals 15 residues. The CDR3 DNA reads as TGTGCCAGCAGTTACGGTGGCCCCCCGTCTGAGACCCAGTACTTC. It yields the protein CASSYGGPPSETQYF.

The genes are TRBV6-2 or TRBV6-3 and TRBJ2-7; TRBD2 agrees at 8 bases. The V and J ends lost 11 bases and 0 bases, in that order; junction bases with no gene match: 9. The germline V gene encodes CDR1 MNHEY and CDR2 SVGEGT. The CDR3 has 14 amino acids. The CDR3 loop reads CALSPAGDSYEQYF. For the CDR3, the DNA is TGTGCCCTATCGCCAGCGGGAGACTCCTACGAGCAGTACTTC.